The 12 T cell receptor beta chains reported below all come from one sample, sequenced in a study of cytomegalovirus exposure and HLA in healthy donors. Data came from immunoSEQ multiplex PCR; TCRdb stores just in-frame clones and leaves some out. The table lists about 170,000 clones, about 86% of them singletons. Sequencing used PBMCs. The receptors were sampled from a woman aged 18-29 years in good health and CMV-seronegative.

Points on this clone: The junction and the germline gene differ at one end; a read error may be behind it. The rearrangement uses TRBV27 and TRBJ1-6; TRBD1 might be the D (5 bases). The CDR3 is 13 amino acids. CDR1 and CDR2 from the germline V gene are MNHEY and SMNVEV (reference sequence). CDR3 amino acids: CASSGQGNSPFHF. The DNA for the CDR3 is TGTGCCAGCAGTGGCCAGGGAAATTCACCCTTCCACTTT.

This chain joins TRBV19 and TRBJ2-7; 7 nucleotides line up with TRBD1. The germline gives CDR1 LNHDA, CDR2 SQIVND (reference sequence). Trimming removed 1 base from V and 5 bases from J; junction bases left unmatched: 5. The CDR3 extends over 14 amino acids. The CDR3 is CASSIARGINEQYF. CDR3 nucleotide sequence: TGTGCCAGTAGTATAGCCAGGGGGATCAACGAGCAGTACTTC.

V gene TRBV14 combines with J gene TRBJ2-3; D is perhaps TRBD2 (5 bases). Between the trimmed V and J ends, which lost 6 bases and 6 bases, there was a span of 16 bases. CDR1 is SGHDN, CDR2 FVKESK, per germline. CDR3 size: 14 residues. The CDR3 region has the DNA TGTGCCAGCAGTATACTAGAGGCCCCCGATACGCAGTATTTT. Protein product: CASSILEAPDTQYF.

V and J are TRBV5-1 and TRBJ1-2, with D uncertain. Germline-derived CDR1 and CDR2 are SGHRS and YFSETQ. The CDR3 contains 14 residues. Deletions cut 3 bases from V and 4 bases from J, with 13 bases between. The CDR3 nucleotides are TGCGCCAGCAGCTCCGCCGGGAGTCGCTATGGCTACACCTTC. Translating gives CASSSAGSRYGYTF.

The chain recombines TRBV5-1 with TRBJ2-7, with 9 bases fitting TRBD1. The CDR3 has 15 residues. The germline gives CDR1 SGHRS, CDR2 YFSETQ. The junction had 8 bases not matched to a gene; V was cut back by 3 bases and J by 4 bases. CDR3 sequence: CASSWGQGGVYEQYF. The DNA for the CDR3 is TGCGCCAGCAGCTGGGGACAGGGCGGGGTGTACGAGCAGTACTTC.

The chain recombines TRBV5-6 with TRBJ1-6, with 7 bases aligning to TRBD1. The CDR3 extends over 15 amino acids. V lost 5 bases to trimming and J lost 7 bases; unmatched junction nucleotides: 9. The germline CDR1 and CDR2 sequences are SGHDT and YYEEEE. CDR3 nucleotide sequence: TGTGCCAGCAGTCTATCGACAGGGCTAAATTCACCCCTCCACTTT. This translates into CASSLSTGLNSPLHF.

The chain has TRBV7-6 and TRBJ2-5; D ambiguous. The germline gives CDR1 SGHVS, CDR2 FNYEAQ. Deletions cut 2 bases from V and 4 bases from J, with 8 bases between. CDR3 length: 13 residues. This chain's CDR3 is CASSLPFRETQYF. The CDR3 DNA reads as TGTGCCAGCAGCTTACCTTTTCGAGAGACCCAGTACTTC.

The chain joins TRBV9 to TRBJ1-2, with TRBD1 as a possible D gene (6 bases). Looked up from germline, CDR1 is SGDLS and CDR2 is YYNGEE. V was cut by 4 bases and J by 4 bases, with 11 bases left in between. This CDR3 has 13 residues. In DNA, the CDR3 is TGTGCCAGCAGCCCGTTGGACAGCTATGGCTACACCTTC. It translates to CASSPLDSYGYTF.

CDR3 in amino acids: CASSTSGTTTEQYF. DNA for the CDR3: TGTGCCAGCAGTACTTCCGGGACTACGACCGAGCAGTACTTC. The J gene is TRBJ2-7, the V gene TRBV9, with 7 positions matching TRBD2. V lost 5 bases to trimming and J lost 6 bases; unmatched junction nucleotides: 11. CDR3 length: 14 residues. Per the germline V gene, CDR1 is SGDLS and CDR2 is YYNGEE.

V gene TRBV5-4 combines with J gene TRBJ2-1, with D possibly being TRBD2 (6 bases). CDR3 length: 13 amino acids. Germline CDR1 is SGHNT and CDR2 is YYREEE (reference sequence). The V gene lost 4 bases and the J gene lost 8 bases, with 13 bases spanning the gap. This CDR3 reads CASSGPGVDEQFF. The CDR3 region has the DNA TGTGCCAGCAGCGGGCCGGGAGTTGATGAGCAGTTCTTC.

This clone was picked up a small number of times. The genes are TRBV11-2 and TRBJ1-2; TRBD1 agrees at 8 bases. The germline gives CDR1 SGHAT, CDR2 FQNNGV. V trimming: 5 bases; J trimming: 3 bases; junction bases outside the gene matches: 14. CDR3 length equals 17 residues. In DNA, the CDR3 is TGTGCCAGCAGCCTAGGGGGAACAGGGGGGAGCGACTATGGCTACACCTTC. Translated, it gives CASSLGGTGGSDYGYTF.

The V gene is TRBV4-3, the J gene TRBJ2-4; possibly TRBD1 for D (6 bases). CDR1 and CDR2 (germline): LGHNA, YSLEER. This CDR3 contains 18 residues. Trimming took 0 bases from V and 2 from J, leaving 17 bases between them. The CDR3 reads CASSQDLWTDPSKNIQYF. CDR3 bases: TGCGCCAGCAGCCAAGATCTCTGGACAGACCCTTCCAAAAACATTCAGTACTTC.